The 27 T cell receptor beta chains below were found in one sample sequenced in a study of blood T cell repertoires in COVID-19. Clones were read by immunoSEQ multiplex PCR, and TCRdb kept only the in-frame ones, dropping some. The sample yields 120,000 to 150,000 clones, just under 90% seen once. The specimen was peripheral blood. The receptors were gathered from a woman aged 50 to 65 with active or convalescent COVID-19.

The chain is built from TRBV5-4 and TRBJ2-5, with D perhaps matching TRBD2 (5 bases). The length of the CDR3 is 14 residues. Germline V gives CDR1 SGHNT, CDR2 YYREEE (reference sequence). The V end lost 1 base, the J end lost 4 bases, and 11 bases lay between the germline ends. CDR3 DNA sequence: TGTGCCAGCAGCTTGCAAGTAGCGTCAGAGACCCAGTACTTC. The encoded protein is CASSLQVASETQYF.

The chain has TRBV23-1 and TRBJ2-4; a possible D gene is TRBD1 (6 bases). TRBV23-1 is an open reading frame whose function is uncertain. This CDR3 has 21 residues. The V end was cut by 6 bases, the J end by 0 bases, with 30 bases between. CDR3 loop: CASSPSILQVQGSSAKNIQYF. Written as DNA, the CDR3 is TGCGCCAGCAGCCCCTCAATCCTTCAGGTGCAGGGGAGTTCAGCCAAAAACATTCAGTACTTC.

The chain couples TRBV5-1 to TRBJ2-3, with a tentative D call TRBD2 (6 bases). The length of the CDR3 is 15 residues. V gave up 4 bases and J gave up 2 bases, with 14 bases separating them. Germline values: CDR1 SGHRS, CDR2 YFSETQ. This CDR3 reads CASSPPGGNTDTQYF. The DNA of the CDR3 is TGCGCCAGCAGCCCCCCCGGCGGGAACACAGATACGCAGTATTTT.

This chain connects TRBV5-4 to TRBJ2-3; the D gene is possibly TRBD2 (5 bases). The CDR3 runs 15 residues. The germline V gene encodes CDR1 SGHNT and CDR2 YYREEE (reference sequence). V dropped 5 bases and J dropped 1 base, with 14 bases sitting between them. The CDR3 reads CASRLGRGGTDTQYF. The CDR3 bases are TGTGCCAGCAGACTCGGACGGGGAGGCACAGATACGCAGTATTTT.

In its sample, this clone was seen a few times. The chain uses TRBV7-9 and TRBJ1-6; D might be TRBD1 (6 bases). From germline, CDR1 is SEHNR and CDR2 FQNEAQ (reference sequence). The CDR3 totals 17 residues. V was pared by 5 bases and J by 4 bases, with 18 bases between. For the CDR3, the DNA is TGTGCCAGCAGCCCCGGGGAGCAGGGGATTTATAATTCACCCCTCCACTTT. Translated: CASSPGEQGIYNSPLHF.

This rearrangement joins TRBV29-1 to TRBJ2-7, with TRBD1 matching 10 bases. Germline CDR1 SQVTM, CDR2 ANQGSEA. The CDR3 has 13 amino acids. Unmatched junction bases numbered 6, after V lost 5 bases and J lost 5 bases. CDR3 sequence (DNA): TGCAGCGTTCGGGACAGGGGTCAGAACGAGCAGTACTTC. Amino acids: CSVRDRGQNEQYF.

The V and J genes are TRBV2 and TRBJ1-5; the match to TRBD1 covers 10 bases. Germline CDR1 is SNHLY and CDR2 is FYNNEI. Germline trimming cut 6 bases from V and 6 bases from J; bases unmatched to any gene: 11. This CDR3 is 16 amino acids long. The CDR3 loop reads CASRTGTGERSQPQHF. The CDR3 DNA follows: TGTGCCAGCAGGACCGGGACAGGGGAGAGGAGTCAGCCCCAGCATTTT. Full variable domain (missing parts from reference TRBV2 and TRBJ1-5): EPEVTQTPSHQVTQMGQEVILRCVPISNHLYFYWYRQILGQKVEFLVSFYNNEISEKSEIFDDQFSVERPDGSNFTLKIRSTKLEDSAMYFCASRTGTGERSQPQHFGDGTRLSIL.

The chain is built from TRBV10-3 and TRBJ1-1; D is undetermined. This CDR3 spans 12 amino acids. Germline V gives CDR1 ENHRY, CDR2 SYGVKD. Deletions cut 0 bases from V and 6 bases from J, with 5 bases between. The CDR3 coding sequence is TGTGCCATCAGTGAGTCGAGCCCTGAAGCTTTCTTT. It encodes CAISESSPEAFF.

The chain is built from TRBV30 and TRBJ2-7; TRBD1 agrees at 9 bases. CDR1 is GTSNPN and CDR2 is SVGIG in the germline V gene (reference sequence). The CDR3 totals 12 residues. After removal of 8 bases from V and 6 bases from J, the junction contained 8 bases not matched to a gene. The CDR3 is CAGTGTGFEQYF. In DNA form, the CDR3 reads TGTGCCGGCACCGGGACAGGGTTCGAGCAGTACTTC.

In DNA form, the CDR3 reads TGCGCCAGCAGCTTTTCGTTAGGACAGGGGAAGAGTGGCTACACCTTC. This codes for CASSFSLGQGKSGYTF. This chain links TRBV5-1 with TRBJ1-2, with 9 bases lining up with TRBD1. The CDR3 covers 16 residues. The trim removed 2 bases at V and 7 bases at J, leaving 12 bases unmatched. Germline lookup yields CDR1 SGHRS and CDR2 YFSETQ.

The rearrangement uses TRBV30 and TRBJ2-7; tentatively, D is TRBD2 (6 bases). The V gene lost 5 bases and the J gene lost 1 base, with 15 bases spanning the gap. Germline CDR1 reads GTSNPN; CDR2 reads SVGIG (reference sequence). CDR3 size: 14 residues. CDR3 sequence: CAWGLVGGSYEQYF. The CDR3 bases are TGTGCCTGGGGCCTGGTGGGGGGATCCTACGAGCAGTACTTC.

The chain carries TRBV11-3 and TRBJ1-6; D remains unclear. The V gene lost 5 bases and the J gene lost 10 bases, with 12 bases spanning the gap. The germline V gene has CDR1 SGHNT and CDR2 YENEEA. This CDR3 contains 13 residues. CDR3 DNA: TGTGCCAGCAGCCGATCCCCAGAATCACCCCTCCACTTT. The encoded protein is CASSRSPESPLHF.

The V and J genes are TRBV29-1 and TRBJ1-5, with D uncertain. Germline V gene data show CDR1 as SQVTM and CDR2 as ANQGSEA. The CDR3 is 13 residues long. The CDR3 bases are TGCAGTGCATCTTTTCGCAGCGATCAGCCCCAGCATTTT. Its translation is CSASFRSDQPQHF.

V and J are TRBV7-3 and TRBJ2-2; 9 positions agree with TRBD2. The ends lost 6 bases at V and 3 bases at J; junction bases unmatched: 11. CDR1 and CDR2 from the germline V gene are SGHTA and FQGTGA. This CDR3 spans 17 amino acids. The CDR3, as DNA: TGTGCCAGCAGTTCCCGAGGTCTAGCGGGATACACCGGGGAGCTGTTTTTT. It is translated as CASSSRGLAGYTGELFF.

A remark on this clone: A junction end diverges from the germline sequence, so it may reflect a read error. This chain's CDR3 is CASSPPGGARSGNTIYF. In DNA, the CDR3 is TGTGCCAGCTCCCCACCGGGGGGGGCCCGCTCTGGAAACACCATATATTTT. The V gene is TRBV18, the J gene TRBJ1-3, with a weak D call TRBD1 (6 bases). CDR1 and CDR2 from the germline V gene are KGHSH and LQKENI. This CDR3 spans 17 amino acids.

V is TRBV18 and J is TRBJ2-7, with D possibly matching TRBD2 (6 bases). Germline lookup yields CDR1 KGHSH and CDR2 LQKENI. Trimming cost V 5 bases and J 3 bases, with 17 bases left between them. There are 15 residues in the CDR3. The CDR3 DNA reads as TGTGCCAGCTCATTCGGGGCTAGCGAGAACTACGAGCAGTACTTC. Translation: CASSFGASENYEQYF.

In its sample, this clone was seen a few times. The CDR3 reads CASSLGAGNYGYTF. CDR3 in DNA: TGTGCCAGCAGCTTAGGCGCGGGTAACTATGGCTACACCTTC. The chain recombines TRBV13 with TRBJ1-2; D unresolved. Germline V gene data show CDR1 as PRHDT and CDR2 as FYEKMQ (reference sequence). V lost 0 bases and J 1 base, leaving 6 bases between the germline ends. This CDR3 has 14 amino acids. Looking up the rest from reference TRBV13 and TRBJ1-2 gives the full variable domain: AAGVIQSPRHLIKEKRETATLKCYPIPRHDTVYWYQQGPGQDPQFLISFYEKMQSDKGSIPDRFSAQQFSDYHSELNMSSLELGDSALYFCASSLGAGNYGYTFGSGTRLTVV.

The DNA for the CDR3 is TGTGCCTGGAGTGATCGGTCCTACGAGCAGTACTTC. This codes for CAWSDRSYEQYF. The rearrangement links TRBV30 to TRBJ2-7, with D hard to call. Germline CDR1 is GTSNPN and CDR2 is SVGIG (reference sequence). The V and J ends lost 1 base and 1 base respectively, with 5 bases between them. This CDR3 has 12 residues.

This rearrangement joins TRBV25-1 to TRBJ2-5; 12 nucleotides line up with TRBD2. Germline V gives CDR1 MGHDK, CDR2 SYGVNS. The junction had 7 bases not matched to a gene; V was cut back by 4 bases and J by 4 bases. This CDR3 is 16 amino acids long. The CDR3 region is CASSASGGALRETQYF. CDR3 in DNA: TGTGCCAGCAGTGCTAGCGGGGGGGCCTTGAGAGAGACCCAGTACTTC.

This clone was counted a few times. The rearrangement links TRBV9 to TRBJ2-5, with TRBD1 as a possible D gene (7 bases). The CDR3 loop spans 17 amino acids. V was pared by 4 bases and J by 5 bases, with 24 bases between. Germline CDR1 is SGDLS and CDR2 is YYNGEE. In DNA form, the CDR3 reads TGTGCCAGCAGCCCAGGGGGGAGGAGACAGAACATCGAGACCCAGTACTTC. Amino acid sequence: CASSPGGRRQNIETQYF.

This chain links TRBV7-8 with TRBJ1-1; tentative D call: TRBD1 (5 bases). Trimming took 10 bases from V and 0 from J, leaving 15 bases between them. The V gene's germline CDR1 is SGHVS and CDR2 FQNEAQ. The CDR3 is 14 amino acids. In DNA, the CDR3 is TGTGCCATTACACTGAACAGGATGAACACTGAAGCTTTCTTT. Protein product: CAITLNRMNTEAFF.

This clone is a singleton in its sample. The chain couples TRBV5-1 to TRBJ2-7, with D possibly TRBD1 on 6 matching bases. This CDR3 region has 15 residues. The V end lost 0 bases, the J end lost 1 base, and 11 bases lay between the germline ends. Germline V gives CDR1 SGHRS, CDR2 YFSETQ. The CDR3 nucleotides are TGCGCCAGCAGCTTGGGGGTTGGACAGTCCTACGAGCAGTACTTC. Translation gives CASSLGVGQSYEQYF.

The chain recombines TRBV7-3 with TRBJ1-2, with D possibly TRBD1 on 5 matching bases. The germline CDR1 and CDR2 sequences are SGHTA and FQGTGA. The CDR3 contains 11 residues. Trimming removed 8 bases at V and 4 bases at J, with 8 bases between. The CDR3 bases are TGTGCCAGCCGGAGGGGCTATGGCTACACCTTC. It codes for CASRRGYGYTF.

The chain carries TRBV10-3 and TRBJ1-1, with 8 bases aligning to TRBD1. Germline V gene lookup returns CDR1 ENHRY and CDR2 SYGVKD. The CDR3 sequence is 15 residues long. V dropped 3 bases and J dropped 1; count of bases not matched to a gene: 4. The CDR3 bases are TGTGCCATCAGTGATCAGGGGGCCTCGAACACTGAAGCTTTCTTT. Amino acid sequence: CAISDQGASNTEAFF.

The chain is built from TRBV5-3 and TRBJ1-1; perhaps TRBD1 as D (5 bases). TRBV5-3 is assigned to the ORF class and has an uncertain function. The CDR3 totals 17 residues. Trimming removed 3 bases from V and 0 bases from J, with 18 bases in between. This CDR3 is CARSSFRQNYMNTEAFF. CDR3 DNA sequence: TGTGCCAGAAGCTCCTTCCGACAGAACTACATGAACACTGAAGCTTTCTTT.

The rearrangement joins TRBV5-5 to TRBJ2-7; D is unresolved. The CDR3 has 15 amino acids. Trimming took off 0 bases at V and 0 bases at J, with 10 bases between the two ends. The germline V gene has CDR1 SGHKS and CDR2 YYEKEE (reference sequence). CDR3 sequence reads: CASSLEPSGSYEQYF. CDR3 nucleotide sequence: TGTGCCAGCAGCTTGGAACCGTCGGGCTCCTACGAGCAGTACTTC.

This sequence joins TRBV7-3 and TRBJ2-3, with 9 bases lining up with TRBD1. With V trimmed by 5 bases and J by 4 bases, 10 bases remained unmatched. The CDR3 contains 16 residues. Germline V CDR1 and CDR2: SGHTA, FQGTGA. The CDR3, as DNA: TGTGCCAGCAGCCAAAACCCGGGACAGGGCGCAGATACGCAGTATTTT. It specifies CASSQNPGQGADTQYF.